This T cell receptor beta chain was identified in a study of T-cell reconstitution after alpha-beta-depleted transplantation in children. It was with unique molecular identifiers that the TCRbeta library was prepared. A single record per CDR3 protein comes from TCRdb applying MiXCR to the PCR reads. Among roughly 790,000 distinct CDR3 sequences, 15% to 20% were seen once, and the ten largest hold roughly 4.8%. The CDR3 contains 11 residues. Germline-derived CDR1 and CDR2 are MGHRA and YSYEKL. The V end lost 3 bases, the J end lost 8 bases, and 7 bases lay between the germline ends. This clonotype was seen just once.

This TCR came from a male patient aged 5 to 17 who had a stem cell transplant for acute lymphoblastic leukemia, so the T cells may come from the graft donor. The source was PBMCs, mostly from graft donor cells, collected 360 days after TCRalphabeta/CD19-depleted stem cell transplant. The chain is built from TRBV4-1 and TRBJ1-2; D is undetermined. CDR3 bases: TGCGCCAGCAGCCAGGGAGGCGGCTACACCTTC. As protein: CASSQGGGYTF.